This passage covers 14 T cell receptor beta chains from one sample sequenced in a study of cytomegalovirus exposure and HLA in healthy donors. PCR amplification relied on 60 Vbeta primers (plus 13 Jbeta primers). The table came from immunoSEQ multiplex PCR; TCRdb's copy has only in-frame clones and leaves some out. The table shows around 100,000 clones, with around 64% occurring only once. The material sequenced was PBMCs. These receptors came from a woman aged 25 to 39 in good health and CMV-seronegative.

V gene TRBV18 combines with J gene TRBJ2-6; TRBD2 agrees at 9 bases. Germline CDR1 KGHSH, CDR2 LQKENI. Trimming removed 0 bases from V and 3 bases from J; junction bases left unmatched: 9. The CDR3 totals 19 residues. The CDR3 DNA sequence: TGTGCCAGCTCACCACCGACGGCGGGAGGGCCGGGTGGGGCCAACGTCCTGACTTTC. It is translated as CASSPPTAGGPGGANVLTF.

The chain combines TRBV5-4 with TRBJ2-7, with 8 bases aligning to TRBD2. V lost 4 bases and J lost 2; bases outside the gene matches: 2. There are 13 residues in the CDR3. Germline V gene lookup returns CDR1 SGHNT and CDR2 YYREEE (reference sequence). The CDR3 nucleotides read TGTGCCAGCAGCCTAGCGGGCACCTACGAGCAGTACTTC. It specifies CASSLAGTYEQYF.

The CDR3, as DNA: TGTGCCACCTCCGGGAGGGAGGGGTCCTACGAGCAGTACTTC. As protein: CATSGREGSYEQYF. The chain couples TRBV10-3 to TRBJ2-7, with 8 nucleotides matching TRBD2. The germline V gene has CDR1 ENHRY and CDR2 SYGVKD. With 10 bases clipped from V and 1 base from J, the junction kept 9 bases outside the gene matches. The CDR3 is made up of 14 amino acids.

This chain links TRBV28 with TRBJ2-2; TRBD2 might be the D (5 bases). This CDR3 contains 12 residues. V was shortened by 5 bases and J by 5 bases, with 6 bases between the two germline ends. CDR1 and CDR2 from the germline V gene are MDHEN and SYDVKM. CDR3 nucleotides: TGTGCCAGCAGTAGAGGGACCGGGGAGCTGTTTTTT. It yields the protein CASSRGTGELFF. Looking up the rest from reference TRBV28 and TRBJ2-2 gives the full variable domain: DVKVTQSSRYLVKRTGEKVFLECVQDMDHENMFWYRQDPGLGLRLIYFSYDVKMKEKGDIPEGYSVSREKKERFSLILESASTNQTSMYLCASSRGTGELFFGEGSRLTVL.

This sequence joins TRBV7-9 and TRBJ2-1; D is perhaps TRBD1 (6 bases). The CDR3 runs to 10 residues. CDR1 SEHNR and CDR2 FQNEAQ come from the germline V gene (reference sequence). V was pared by 6 bases and J by 10 bases, with 7 bases between. For the CDR3, the DNA is TGTGCCAGCAGGGGGACAGAGCAGTTCTTC. Protein product: CASRGTEQFF. Looking up the rest from reference TRBV7-9 and TRBJ2-1 gives the full variable domain: DTGVSQNPRHKITKRGQNVTFRCDPISEHNRLYWYRQTLGQGPEFLTYFQNEAQLEKSRLLSDRFSAERPKGSFSTLEIQRTEQGDSAMYLCASRGTEQFFGPGTRLTVL.

The V gene is TRBV30, the J gene TRBJ1-6; 9 nucleotides align to TRBD1. The CDR3 is 13 residues long. V trimming: 8 bases; J trimming: 10 bases; junction bases outside the gene matches: 9. Germline loops: CDR1 GTSNPN, CDR2 SVGIG (reference sequence). The CDR3 DNA follows: TGTGCCCGGCAGGACAGGGGAGACTCACCCCTCCACTTT. It yields the protein CARQDRGDSPLHF. Combining the CDR3 with reference TRBV30 and TRBJ1-6 gives the whole variable domain SQTIHQWPATLVQPVGSPLSLECTVEGTSNPNLYWYRQAAGRGLQLLFYSVGIGQISSEVPQNLSASRPQDRQFILSSKKLLLSDSGFYLCARQDRGDSPLHFGNGTRLTVT.

The gene calls are TRBV4-1 and TRBJ2-3; TRBD1 agrees at 7 bases. Trimming took 1 base from V and 6 from J; bases not matched to a gene: 13. Looked up from germline, CDR1 is MGHRA and CDR2 is YSYEKL. The CDR3 runs 17 residues. The DNA of the CDR3 is TGCGCCAGCAGCCAAGCGCCAACAGGGGCCTCCCTTGATACGCAGTATTTT. It encodes CASSQAPTGASLDTQYF.

The rearrangement links TRBV5-1 to TRBJ2-6, with D perhaps TRBD1 (5 bases). The CDR3 runs 17 residues. Germline V gene sequence: CDR1 SGHRS, CDR2 YFSETQ. V was trimmed by 5 bases and J by 0 bases, leaving 15 bases between them. The CDR3 here is CASRQGYSSSGANVLTF. For the CDR3, the DNA is TGCGCCAGCAGGCAGGGCTACTCTAGCTCTGGGGCCAACGTCCTGACTTTC.

CDR3 loop: CASTPSGRANNEQFF. DNA for the CDR3: TGTGCCAGTACGCCTAGCGGGAGGGCCAACAATGAGCAGTTCTTC. V and J are TRBV19 and TRBJ2-1; the match to TRBD2 covers 12 bases. CDR1 and CDR2 from the germline V gene are LNHDA and SQIVND (reference sequence). Germline trimming cut 7 bases from V and 5 bases from J; bases unmatched to any gene: 6. The CDR3 loop spans 15 amino acids.

The V gene is TRBV30, the J gene TRBJ2-1, with a weak D call TRBD2 (5 bases). V was cut by 0 bases and J by 5 bases, with 8 bases left in between. Germline CDR1 and CDR2: GTSNPN and SVGIG (reference sequence). The CDR3 extends over 13 amino acids. CDR3 amino acids: CAWSVLGNNEQFF. The CDR3 bases are TGTGCCTGGAGTGTACTAGGGAACAATGAGCAGTTCTTC.

This clone has a handful of counts. The CDR3 DNA sequence: TGCGCCAGCAGCTTGATACCGGGACAGGAGTACAATGAGCAGTTCTTC. Translating it yields CASSLIPGQEYNEQFF. J is TRBJ2-1 and V is TRBV5-1, with TRBD1 matching over 8 bases. CDR3 length: 16 amino acids. With V trimmed by 1 base and J by 4 bases, 7 bases remained unmatched. Germline CDR1 SGHRS, CDR2 YFSETQ.

The chain joins TRBV6-5 to TRBJ2-1, with TRBD1 matching over 7 bases. This CDR3 spans 16 amino acids. CDR1 is MNHEY and CDR2 is SVGAGI in the germline V gene. The junction had 4 bases not matched to a gene; V was cut back by 0 bases and J by 2 bases. CDR3 in amino acids: CASSYSNRGTYNEQFF. The CDR3, as DNA: TGTGCCAGCAGTTACTCGAACAGGGGAACCTACAATGAGCAGTTCTTC.

In regard to this clone: The identical CDR3 is also encoded by other nucleotide sequences in the sample. The chain couples TRBV19 to TRBJ1-5, with 7 bases fitting TRBD1. V lost 6 bases to trimming and J lost 2 bases; unmatched junction nucleotides: 1. CDR1 and CDR2 (germline): LNHDA, SQIVND (reference sequence). The CDR3 is made up of 13 amino acids. CDR3 sequence reads: CASSGTGNQPQHF. CDR3 coding DNA: TGTGCCAGTAGCGGGACAGGCAATCAGCCCCAGCATTTT.

The rearrangement uses TRBV19 and TRBJ2-4; D unclear. CDR1 is LNHDA and CDR2 is SQIVND in the germline V gene (reference sequence). This CDR3 comprises 14 residues. V lost 7 bases and J 3 bases, leaving 13 bases between the germline ends. CDR3 DNA sequence: TGTGCCAGTACCTCAACAGCTGGCAAAAACATTCAGTACTTC. Protein: CASTSTAGKNIQYF.